The clone carrying this T cell receptor beta chain has a count of ten or more. No antigen is known for it. The germline V gene encodes CDR1 ENHRY and CDR2 SYGVKD. Trimming cost V 10 bases and J 3 bases; bases outside gene matches: 8. The CDR3 runs 13 residues. Scientists amplified the TCR beta CDR3 regions from RNA transcripts. The library came from an HTBI-primed first-round RT-PCR and a second-round multiplex PCR. TCRdb redid the calling of the multiplex PCR reads with MiXCR, one entry per CDR3 protein. The sample includes around 1,200,000 distinct CDR3 sequences, approximately 35% seen only once; the top ten take approximately 12%. Exclusion covered patients with other autoimmune diseases or uncontrolled infections (as well as pregnancy or lactation). This sample was included in a study of Graves' ophthalmopathy and Graves' hyperthyroidism. Study-level findings and limits: The blood repertoire also included most expanded thyroid clonotypes above 0.001 frequency.

This sequence originates from an adult man with Graves' hyperthyroidism. The V call is TRBV10-3, the J call TRBJ2-5; 7 positions match TRBD1. The specimen was peripheral blood or thyroid tissue (not recorded which). CDR3 residues: CASRGTGEETQYF. As DNA, the CDR3 is TGTGCCAGCAGAGGAACAGGGGAAGAGACCCAGTACTTC.